These 11 T cell receptor beta chains were all obtained from the same sample, sequenced in a study of vaccination and CD4 T cells after COVID-19 (dated by TCRdb to 2022 to 2024). The library came from PCR. Instrument on record: Illumina iSeq 100. TCR sequencing of DNA from cultured CD4+ T cells used the Oncomine TCR Beta short-read assay at the Johns Hopkins FTIC core. TCRdb ran its own pipeline on the public reads, namely fastp trimming at Q25 and MiXCR clone calling, and kept in-frame beta chains. Rows matching on CDR3 protein sequence are summarized as one entry with the most common DNA and genes. In this sample the table shows roughly 13,000 distinct CDR3 sequences, about two thirds of which occur a single time. Approximately 12% of the sample is held by the ten biggest clonotypes. Antigens of these TCRs are unknown. This sample's treatment or condition label indicates: approximately 10-day PBMC culture with coronavirus spike peptide pools or control peptides (ViraFEST assay).

Input material: CD4+ T cells from blood, cultured in vitro. The receptor set was obtained from a human donor who had recovered from COVID-19.

V is TRBV7-2 and J is TRBJ2-1; 9 bases map to TRBD2. Trimming removed 4 bases from V and 7 bases from J; junction bases left unmatched: 8. The length of the CDR3 is 15 residues. The germline CDR1 and CDR2 sequences are SGHTA and FQGNSA. The CDR3 sequence is CASSYGGRAGNEQFF. The CDR3 bases are TGTGCCAGCAGCTACGGCGGGAGGGCCGGGAATGAGCAGTTCTTC.

The rearrangement uses TRBV20-1 and TRBJ2-2; TRBD2 matches at 7 bases. Trimming at V came to 3 bases and at J to 5 bases, leaving 9 bases not matched to a gene. The germline V gene encodes CDR1 DFQATT and CDR2 SNEGSKA (reference sequence). The CDR3 is 15 residues long. CDR3 loop: CSASRLIGGTGELFF. In DNA form, the CDR3 reads TGCAGTGCTAGCCGGCTAATCGGGGGGACCGGGGAGCTGTTTTTT.

This clonotype was observed a few times. The chain's CDR3 is CASSDRDPPGGDTQYF. The CDR3 nucleotides are TGTGCCAGCAGTGACCGGGACCCCCCGGGTGGGGATACGCAGTATTTT. This chain connects TRBV6-1 to TRBJ2-3, with D possibly called TRBD1 or TRBD2 (5 bases each). The CDR3 runs 16 residues. The germline V gene has CDR1 MNHNS and CDR2 SASEGT. Trimming removed 3 bases from V and 6 bases from J, with 19 bases in between.

The CDR3 nucleotides read TGCAGCGTTGCACCTAGCGGGAGATACAATGAGCAGTTCTTC. Translated: CSVAPSGRYNEQFF. The V and J genes are TRBV29-1 and TRBJ2-1; TRBD2 agrees at 10 bases. There are 14 residues in the CDR3. CDR1 and CDR2 from the germline V gene are SQVTM and ANQGSEA. With 4 bases clipped from V and 4 bases from J, the junction kept 4 bases outside the gene matches.

This sequence joins TRBV2 and TRBJ1-5; no reliable D call. Germline lookup yields CDR1 SNHLY and CDR2 FYNNEI. Trimming pared 8 bases from V and 11 bases from J, leaving 22 bases between. CDR3 length: 14 residues. CDR3 sequence: CASGNREAISSQHF. CDR3 bases: TGTGCCAGCGGCAATAGGGAGGCCATTAGTTCCCAGCATTTT.

The gene calls are TRBV18 and TRBJ1-1; D gene ambiguous. This CDR3 has 13 amino acids. Germline V gene data show CDR1 as KGHSH and CDR2 as LQKENI. V lost 2 bases, J lost 3 bases, and 7 bases lay in between. The CDR3 DNA reads TGTGCCAGCTCACCAGGAATCGACACTGAAGCTTTCTTT. Amino acid sequence: CASSPGIDTEAFF.

The V and J genes are TRBV15 and TRBJ1-5, with a tentative D call TRBD1 (5 bases). CDR1 and CDR2 from the germline V gene are LNHNV and YYDKDF (reference sequence). With 2 bases removed from V and 9 bases from J, the gap between germline ends came to 11 bases. The CDR3 runs to 13 residues. The CDR3 bases are TGTGCCACCAGCAGACAGGGCCAGGGGCCCCAGCATTTT. Protein sequence: CATSRQGQGPQHF.

This clonotype was recorded a few times. The chain is built from TRBV6-2 or TRBV6-3 and TRBJ1-1; 10 bases fit TRBD1. This CDR3 spans 15 amino acids. Germline CDR1 reads MNHEY; CDR2 reads SVGEGT. V gave up 5 bases and J gave up 3 bases; unmatched junction bases: 6. The CDR3 loop reads CASSPPGTGDTEAFF. Written as DNA, the CDR3 is TGTGCCAGCAGTCCCCCCGGGACAGGGGACACTGAAGCTTTCTTT.

The chain links TRBV6-1 to TRBJ2-5, with a possible D match to TRBD2 (5 bases). Germline loops: CDR1 MNHNS, CDR2 SASEGT. Trimming removed 6 bases at V and 5 bases at J, with 10 bases between. The length of the CDR3 is 12 residues. CDR3 coding DNA: TGTGCCAGCAGGCCGGGCGGGGAGACCCAGTACTTC. This codes for CASRPGGETQYF.

J is TRBJ2-5 and V is TRBV10-3; D remains unclear. Trimming shortened V by 2 bases and J by 4 bases, and 8 bases separated the two germline ends. CDR3 size: 13 residues. In germline, CDR1 is ENHRY, CDR2 SYGVKD. The CDR3 reads CAISEVVGETQYF. In DNA, the CDR3 is TGTGCCATCAGTGAGGTTGTAGGAGAGACCCAGTACTTC.

This clonotype was seen only a few times. The chain links TRBV7-9 to TRBJ1-1, with D tentatively TRBD1 (6 bases). The germline V gene encodes CDR1 SEHNR and CDR2 FQNEAQ (reference sequence). This CDR3 spans 15 amino acids. Trimming removed 4 bases at V and 1 base at J, with 13 bases between. CDR3 nucleotide sequence: TGTGCCAGCAGCTGGTCCCGGGACACGAACACTGAAGCTTTCTTT. As protein: CASSWSRDTNTEAFF.